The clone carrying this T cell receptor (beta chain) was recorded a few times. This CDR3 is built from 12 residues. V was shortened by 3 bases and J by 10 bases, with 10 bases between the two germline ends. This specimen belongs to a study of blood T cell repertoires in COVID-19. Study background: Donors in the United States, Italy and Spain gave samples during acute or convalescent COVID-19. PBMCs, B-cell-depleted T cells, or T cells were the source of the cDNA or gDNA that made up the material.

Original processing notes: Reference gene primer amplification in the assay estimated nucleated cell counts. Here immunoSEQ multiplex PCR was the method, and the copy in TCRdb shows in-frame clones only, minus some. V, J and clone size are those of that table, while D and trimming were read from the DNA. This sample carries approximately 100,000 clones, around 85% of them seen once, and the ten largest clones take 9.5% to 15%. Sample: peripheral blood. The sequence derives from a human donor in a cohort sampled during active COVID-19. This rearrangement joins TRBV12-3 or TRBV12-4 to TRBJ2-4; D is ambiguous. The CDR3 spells CASSFPGPIQYF. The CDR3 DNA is TGTGCCAGCAGTTTCCCTGGGCCAATTCAGTACTTC.